This T cell receptor (beta chain) was retrieved from a study of T cells in localized non-small cell lung cancer. Worth noting for this clone: The antigen remains undetermined.

This CDR3 spans 14 amino acids. V lost 7 bases, J lost 7 bases, and 6 bases stayed unmatched. Germline CDR1 reads SNHLY; CDR2 reads FYNNEI. Data came from immunoSEQ multiplex PCR; TCRdb stores just in-frame clones and leaves some out. Found here are tens of thousands of clones, approximately 88% of them singletons; the top ten hold about 7%. Regarding the study as a whole: Tumor showed lower T cell clonality than uninvolved adjacent lung, where it was highest. Turning up in adjacent lung were a median around 50 of the top 100 tumor clones. Greater blood T cell density accompanied longer overall survival.

This chain joins TRBV2 and TRBJ1-6; 8 bases line up with TRBD1. Here the sequenced sample was peripheral blood, taken before any cancer treatment. The receptor was derived from a woman aged 35-75 years with stage I lung adenocarcinoma. CDR3 amino acids: CASIGTGGNSPLHF. The CDR3 DNA is TGTGCCAGCATAGGAACAGGGGGAAATTCACCCCTCCACTTT.